This T cell receptor (beta chain) was sequenced during a study of response to subunit inactivated influenza vaccine. TCRdb reprocessed the RT-PCR reads with MiXCR, giving one entry per CDR3 protein. This table holds some 150,000 distinct CDR3 sequences, 10% to 15% found once. The length of the CDR3 is 13 residues. Germline V gene lookup returns CDR1 SEHNR and CDR2 FQNEAQ (reference sequence). Trimming took off 5 bases at V and 4 bases at J, with 10 bases between the two ends. The sample holds a few counts of this clonotype. These data were likewise used in another study, on T cells expressing NK-cell markers. According to that study: Making the TCR beta cDNA relied on 5'RACE template switching with UMIs. In a group of 5 to 7 donors, dominant NKG2C+ clonotypes represented about 1.0-7.5% of CD8+ T cells. Questions lingered over whether expanded NKG2C+ T cell clones were HCMV-specific.

This clonotype originated in a man in his fifties or sixties who received an inactivated influenza vaccine. The chain couples TRBV7-9 to TRBJ2-3; possible D gene TRBD2, 5 bases. This material consisted of CD8+ T cells sorted from PBMCs, taken 12 days after vaccination. CDR3 DNA sequence: TGTGCCAGCAGCGGGAGAGGTTCAGATACGCAGTATTTT. It specifies CASSGRGSDTQYF.